Each of the 2 T cell receptor beta chains below was sequenced from the same sample in a study of cytomegalovirus exposure and HLA in healthy donors. Primers: 60 Vbeta forward and 13 Jbeta reverse. Only in-frame clones appear in the TCRdb table, and some are missing; sequencing was by immunoSEQ multiplex PCR. The table records approximately 100,000 clones, over 75% of them present only once. The material sequenced was PBMCs. All receptors derive from a man in his forties or fifties in good health and CMV-seropositive.

V and J are TRBV7-9 and TRBJ1-6; 11 bases line up with TRBD1. This CDR3 spans 17 amino acids. After removal of 5 bases from V and 1 base from J, the junction contained 4 bases not matched to a gene. Germline V lookup: CDR1 SEHNR, CDR2 FQNEAQ (reference sequence). CDR3: CASSPGQGASYNSPLHF. DNA for the CDR3: TGTGCCAGCAGCCCAGGACAGGGGGCATCCTATAATTCACCCCTCCACTTT.

This clone appeared a few times. The J gene is TRBJ2-1, the V gene TRBV5-4; D is unclear. Germline values: CDR1 SGHNT, CDR2 YYREEE (reference sequence). V dropped 3 bases and J dropped 2 bases, with 12 bases sitting between them. CDR3 length: 15 residues. CDR3 nucleotide sequence: TGTGCCAGCAGCTCCAAAGAACTACCCTACAATGAGCAGTTCTTC. Translating it yields CASSSKELPYNEQFF.